The sequence of this T cell receptor (beta chain) was determined in a study of T cell responses to AZD1222 COVID-19 vaccine. Study outcomes and limitations: Spike-specific TCR breadth rose after two AZD1222 doses, and depth rose as well. The reported proportion of spike-specific TCRs targeting unmutated variant regions was nearly half.

TCRdb's copy holds only in-frame clones and misses some; the assay was immunoSEQ multiplex PCR. This table has 99,000 or so clones, roughly 82% appearing once. In regard to this clone: Antigen unknown.

The TCR was taken from an adult in good health. The specimen comprised peripheral blood, sampled on day 0 of AZD1222 vaccination.

The CDR3 region is CAISESVGTDTQYF. The CDR3 bases are TGTGCCATCAGTGAGTCGGTGGGAACAGATACGCAGTATTTT. The rearrangement joins TRBV10-3 to TRBJ2-3; no reliable D call. The CDR3 covers 14 residues. Germline CDR1 ENHRY, CDR2 SYGVKD. V was pared by 0 bases and J by 3 bases, with 7 bases between.